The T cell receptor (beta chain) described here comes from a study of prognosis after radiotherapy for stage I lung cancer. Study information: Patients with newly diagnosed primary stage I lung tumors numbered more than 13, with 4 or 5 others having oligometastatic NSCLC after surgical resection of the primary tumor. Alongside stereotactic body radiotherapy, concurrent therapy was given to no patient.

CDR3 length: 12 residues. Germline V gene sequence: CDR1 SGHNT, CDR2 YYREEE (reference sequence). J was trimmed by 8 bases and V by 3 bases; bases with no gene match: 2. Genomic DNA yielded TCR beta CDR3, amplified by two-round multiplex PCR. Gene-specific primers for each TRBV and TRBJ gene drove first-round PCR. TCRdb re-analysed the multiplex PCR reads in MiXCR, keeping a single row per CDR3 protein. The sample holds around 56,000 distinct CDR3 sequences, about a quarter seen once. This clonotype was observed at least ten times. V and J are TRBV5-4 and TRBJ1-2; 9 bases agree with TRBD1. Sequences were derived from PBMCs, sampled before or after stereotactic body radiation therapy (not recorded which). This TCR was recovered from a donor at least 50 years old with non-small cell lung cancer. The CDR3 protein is CASSWTGEGYTF. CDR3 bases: TGTGCCAGCAGCTGGACAGGGGAGGGCTACACCTTC.